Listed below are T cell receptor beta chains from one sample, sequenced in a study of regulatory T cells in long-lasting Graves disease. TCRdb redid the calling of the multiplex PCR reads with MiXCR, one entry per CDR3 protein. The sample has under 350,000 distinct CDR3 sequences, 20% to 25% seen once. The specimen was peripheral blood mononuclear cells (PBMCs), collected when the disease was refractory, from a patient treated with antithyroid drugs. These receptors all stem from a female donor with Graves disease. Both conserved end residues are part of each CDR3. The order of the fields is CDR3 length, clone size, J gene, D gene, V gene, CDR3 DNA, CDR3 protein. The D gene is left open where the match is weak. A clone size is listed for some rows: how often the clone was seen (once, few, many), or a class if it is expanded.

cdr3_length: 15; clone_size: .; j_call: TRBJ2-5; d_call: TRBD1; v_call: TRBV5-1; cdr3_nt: TGCGCCAGCAGCTTGGGGGACAGATTCCAAGAGACCCAGTACTTC; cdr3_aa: CASSLGDRFQETQYF
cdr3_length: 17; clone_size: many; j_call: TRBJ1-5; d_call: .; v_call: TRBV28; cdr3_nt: TGTGCCAGCAGTGAATACAAGGACATCTATAGCAATCAGCCCCAGCATTTT; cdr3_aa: CASSEYKDIYSNQPQHF
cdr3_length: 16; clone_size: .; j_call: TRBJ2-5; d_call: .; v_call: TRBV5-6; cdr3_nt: TGTGCCAGCAGCTTGGTCGGGCAGGCGAAAGGGGAGACCCAGTACTTC; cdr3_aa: CASSLVGQAKGETQYF
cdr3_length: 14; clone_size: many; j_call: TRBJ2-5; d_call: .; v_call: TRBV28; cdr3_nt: TGTGCCAGCAGCCTCAGCGGAGGCCGAGAGACCCAGTACTTC; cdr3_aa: CASSLSGGRETQYF
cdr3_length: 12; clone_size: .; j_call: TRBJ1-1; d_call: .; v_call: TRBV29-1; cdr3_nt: TGCAGCGTGACAGGAATGAACACTGAAGCTTTCTTT; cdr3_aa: CSVTGMNTEAFF
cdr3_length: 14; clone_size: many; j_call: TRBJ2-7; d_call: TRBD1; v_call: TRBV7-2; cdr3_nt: TGTGCCAGCGCGCCGGGACAGGGACCTTACGAGCAGTACTTC; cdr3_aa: CASAPGQGPYEQYF
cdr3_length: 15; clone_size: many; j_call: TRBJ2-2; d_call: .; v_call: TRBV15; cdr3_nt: TGTGCCACCAGCAGAGACTTCGGGAACACCGGGGAGCTGTTTTTT; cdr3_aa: CATSRDFGNTGELFF
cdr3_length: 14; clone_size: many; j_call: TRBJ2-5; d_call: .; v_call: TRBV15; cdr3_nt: TGTGCCACCAGCAGAGATTTAGGTCGCGAGACCCAGTACTTC; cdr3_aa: CATSRDLGRETQYF
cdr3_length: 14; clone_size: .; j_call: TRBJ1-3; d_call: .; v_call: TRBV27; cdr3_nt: TGTGCCAGCAGTTTCAGGGGTACAGGAAACACCATATATTTT; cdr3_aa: CASSFRGTGNTIYF
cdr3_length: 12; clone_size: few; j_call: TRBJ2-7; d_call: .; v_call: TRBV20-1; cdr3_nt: TGCAGTGCTTTCGGGGCGGCCAACGAGCAGTACTTC; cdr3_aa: CSAFGAANEQYF
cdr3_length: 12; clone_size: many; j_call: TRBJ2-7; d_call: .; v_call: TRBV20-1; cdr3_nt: TGCAGTGCCGCCCCCCTGAACTACGAGCAGTACTTC; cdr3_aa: CSAAPLNYEQYF
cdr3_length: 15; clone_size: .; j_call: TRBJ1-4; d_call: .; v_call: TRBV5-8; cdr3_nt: TGTGCCAGCAGCCCCTCTCAGGGGAGTAGTGAAAAACTGTTTTTT; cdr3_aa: CASSPSQGSSEKLFF
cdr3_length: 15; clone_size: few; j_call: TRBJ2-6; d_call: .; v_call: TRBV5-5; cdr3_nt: TGTGCCAGCAGGCCAGAATTCACTGGGGCCAACGTCCTGACTTTC; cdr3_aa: CASRPEFTGANVLTF
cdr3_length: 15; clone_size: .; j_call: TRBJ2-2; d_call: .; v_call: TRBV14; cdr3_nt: TGTGCCAGCAGCCAAGAGTCCCCGGTTAACGGGGAGCTGTTTTTT; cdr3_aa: CASSQESPVNGELFF
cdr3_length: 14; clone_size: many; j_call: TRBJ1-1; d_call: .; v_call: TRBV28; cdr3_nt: TGTGCCAGCAGTCTAACGGGACAAGACACTGAAGCTTTCTTT; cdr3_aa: CASSLTGQDTEAFF
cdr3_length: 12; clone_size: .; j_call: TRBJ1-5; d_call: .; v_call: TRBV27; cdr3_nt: TGTGCCAGCAGTTCTCCGACAGGGCCCCAGCATTTT; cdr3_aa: CASSSPTGPQHF
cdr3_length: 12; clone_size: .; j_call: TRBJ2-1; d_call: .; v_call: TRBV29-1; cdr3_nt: TGCAGCGCCCGTCCCGGCGGCAATGAGCAGTTCTTC; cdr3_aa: CSARPGGNEQFF
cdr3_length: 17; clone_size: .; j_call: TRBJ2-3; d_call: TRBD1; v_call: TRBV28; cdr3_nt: TGTGCCAGCAGCCAGTCCGTGGGACAGGGTGAGACAGATACGCAGTATTTT; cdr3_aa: CASSQSVGQGETDTQYF
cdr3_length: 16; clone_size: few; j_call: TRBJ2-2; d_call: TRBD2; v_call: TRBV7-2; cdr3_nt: TGTGCCAGCAGCTTAGGGACTAGCGGGAGTCCCGGGGAGCTGTTTTTT; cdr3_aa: CASSLGTSGSPGELFF
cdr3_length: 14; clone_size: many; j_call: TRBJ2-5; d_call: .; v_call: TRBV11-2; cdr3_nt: TGTGCCAGCAGCTTTTGGGACACACAAGAGACCCAGTACTTC; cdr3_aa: CASSFWDTQETQYF
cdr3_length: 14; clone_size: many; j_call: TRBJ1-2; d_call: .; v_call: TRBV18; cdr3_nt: TGTGCCAGCTCACCAGGGGCGGGTGACTATGGCTACACCTTC; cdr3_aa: CASSPGAGDYGYTF
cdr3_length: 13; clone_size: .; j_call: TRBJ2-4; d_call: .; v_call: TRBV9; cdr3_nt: TGTGCCAGCAGGCAGGGCCCCGGGATCATTCAGTACTTC; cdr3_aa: CASRQGPGIIQYF
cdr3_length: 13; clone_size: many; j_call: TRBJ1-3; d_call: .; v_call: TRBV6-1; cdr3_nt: TGTGCCAGCAGTGAACAGCTCGGAAACACCATATATTTT; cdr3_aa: CASSEQLGNTIYF
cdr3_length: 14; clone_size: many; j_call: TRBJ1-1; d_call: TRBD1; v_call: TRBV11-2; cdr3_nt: TGTGCCAGCAGCCGGGGGACAGGGAGCCCTGAAGCTTTCTTT; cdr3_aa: CASSRGTGSPEAFF
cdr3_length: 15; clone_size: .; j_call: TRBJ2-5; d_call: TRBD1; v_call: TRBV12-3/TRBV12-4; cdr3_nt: TGTGCCAGCAGAATCGGGACAGGGGGCGCGGAGACCCAGTACTTC; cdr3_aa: CASRIGTGGAETQYF
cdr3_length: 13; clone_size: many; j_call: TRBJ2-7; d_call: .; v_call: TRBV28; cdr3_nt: TGTGCCAGCTACTCCCCGACCGAGGGCGAGCAGTACTTC; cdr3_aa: CASYSPTEGEQYF
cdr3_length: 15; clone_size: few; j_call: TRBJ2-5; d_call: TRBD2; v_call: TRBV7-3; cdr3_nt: TGTGCCAGCAGCTCGGGGGGGGGAGCACAAGAGACCCAGTACTTC; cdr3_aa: CASSSGGGAQETQYF
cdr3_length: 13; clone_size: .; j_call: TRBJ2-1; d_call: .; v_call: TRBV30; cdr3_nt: TGTGCAACGTACCTGAGCTCCTACAATGAGCAGTTCTTC; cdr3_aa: CATYLSSYNEQFF
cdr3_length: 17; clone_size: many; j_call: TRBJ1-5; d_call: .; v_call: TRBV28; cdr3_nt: TGTGCCAGCAGTTCGCCCTTAAGGGATCCTACAAATCAGCCCCAGCATTTT; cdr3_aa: CASSSPLRDPTNQPQHF
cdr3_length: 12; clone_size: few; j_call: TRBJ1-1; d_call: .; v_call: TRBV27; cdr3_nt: TGTGCCAGCAGTCCTTCGGGGCCTGAAGCTTTCTTT; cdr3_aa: CASSPSGPEAFF
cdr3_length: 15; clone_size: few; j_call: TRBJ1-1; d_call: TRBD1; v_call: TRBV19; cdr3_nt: TGTGCCAGTAGTCCCCTCCCGACAGGGGGGACTGAAGCTTTCTTT; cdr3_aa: CASSPLPTGGTEAFF
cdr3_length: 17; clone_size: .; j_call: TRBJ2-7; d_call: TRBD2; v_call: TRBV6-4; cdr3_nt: TGTGCCAGCAGCCCCCCGGAAGGCGGGAGTTATCCCCACGAGCAGTACTTC; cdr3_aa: CASSPPEGGSYPHEQYF
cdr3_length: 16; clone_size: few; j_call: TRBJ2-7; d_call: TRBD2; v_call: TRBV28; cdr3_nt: TGTGCCAGCAGGGGAGGGGTCAGGTCAAGCCCCTACGAGCAGTACTTC; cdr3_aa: CASRGGVRSSPYEQYF
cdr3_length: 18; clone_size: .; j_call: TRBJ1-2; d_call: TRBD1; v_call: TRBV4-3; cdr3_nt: TGCGCCAGCAGCCAAGGGCCTGGCATCCGGGACAGGCACTATGGCTACACCTTC; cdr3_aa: CASSQGPGIRDRHYGYTF
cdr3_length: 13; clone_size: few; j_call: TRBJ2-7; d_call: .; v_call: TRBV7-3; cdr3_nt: TGTGCCAGCAGCTTAAGTACGAGGGAAGAGCAGTACTTC; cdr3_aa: CASSLSTREEQYF
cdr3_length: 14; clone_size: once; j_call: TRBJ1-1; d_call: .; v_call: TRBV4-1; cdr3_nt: TGCGCCAGCAGCCCAGCAGTTGCGGCCACTGAAGCTTTCTTT; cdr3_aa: CASSPAVAATEAFF
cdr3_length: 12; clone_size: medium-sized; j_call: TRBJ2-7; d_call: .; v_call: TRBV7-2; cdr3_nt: TGTGCCAGCAGCGAAGCGGACCACGAGCAGTACTTC; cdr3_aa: CASSEADHEQYF
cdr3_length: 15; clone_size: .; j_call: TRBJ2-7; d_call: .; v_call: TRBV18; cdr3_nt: TGTGCCAGCTCACCCAGCGTGTCAGGCCTGGGCGAGCAGTACTTC; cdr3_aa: CASSPSVSGLGEQYF